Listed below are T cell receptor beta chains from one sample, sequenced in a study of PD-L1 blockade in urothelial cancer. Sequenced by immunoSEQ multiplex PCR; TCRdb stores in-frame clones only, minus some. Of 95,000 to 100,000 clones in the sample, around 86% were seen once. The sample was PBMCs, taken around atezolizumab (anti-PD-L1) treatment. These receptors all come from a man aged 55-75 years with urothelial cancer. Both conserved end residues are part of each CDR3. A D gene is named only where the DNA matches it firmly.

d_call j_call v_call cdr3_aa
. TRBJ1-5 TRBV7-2 CASSRGISNQPQHF
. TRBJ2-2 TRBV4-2 CASSQDFGISTGELFF
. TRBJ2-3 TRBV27 CASSLRPPGHASTDTQYF
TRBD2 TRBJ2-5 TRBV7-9 CASSSGLAFKETQYF
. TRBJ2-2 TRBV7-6 CASSLVPTNTGELFF
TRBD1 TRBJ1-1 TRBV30 CAWSSQGDTEAFF
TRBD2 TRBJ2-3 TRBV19 CASADPGLAGSTDTQYF
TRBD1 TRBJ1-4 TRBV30 CAWRPRTGTYEKLFF
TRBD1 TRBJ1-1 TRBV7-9 CASSVSGTGGTEAFF
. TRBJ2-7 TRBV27 CASSSYRQYEQYF
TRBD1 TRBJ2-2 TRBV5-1 CASSPQGDTGELFF
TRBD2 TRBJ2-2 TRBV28 CASSLPWTSGSVTGELFF
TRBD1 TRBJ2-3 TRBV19 CASSIDHGQGARTDTQYF
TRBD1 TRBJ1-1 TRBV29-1 CSVEDRTGDTGWRTEAFF
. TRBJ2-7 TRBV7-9 CASSPTGYEQYF
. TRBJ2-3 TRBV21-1 CALHRTSGSVGTDTQYF
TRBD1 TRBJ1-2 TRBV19 CASSTTRQGTNYGYTF
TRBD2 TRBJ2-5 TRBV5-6 CASSFPAGGGMSETQYF
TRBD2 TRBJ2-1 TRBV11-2 CASSPGGGPLNEQFF
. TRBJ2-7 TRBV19 CASSILLGPYEQYF
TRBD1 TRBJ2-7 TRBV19 CASSRTGTANYEQYF
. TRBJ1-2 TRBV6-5 CASSYSGWDYYGYTF
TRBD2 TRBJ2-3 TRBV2 CASSRSMTSGSTDTQYF
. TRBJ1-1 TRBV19 CASSIDFRVNTEAFF
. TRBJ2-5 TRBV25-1 CASSERGETQYF
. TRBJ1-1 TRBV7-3 CASSLMQGPNTEAFF
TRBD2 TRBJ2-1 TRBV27 CASSRELAGGRNEQFF
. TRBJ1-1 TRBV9 CASSVATQGGTEAFF
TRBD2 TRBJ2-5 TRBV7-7 CASSSGLAGNQETQYF
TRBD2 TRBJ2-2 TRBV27 CASRGLAANTGELFF
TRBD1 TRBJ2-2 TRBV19 CATTGGAIPGELFF
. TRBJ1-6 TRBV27 CASSLLQSQYNSPLHF
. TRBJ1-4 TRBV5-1 CASSSQSGSDRSRSTNEKLFF
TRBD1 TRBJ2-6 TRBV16 CASSQGTGTGTGANVLTF
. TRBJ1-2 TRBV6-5 CASSRAGGYGYTF
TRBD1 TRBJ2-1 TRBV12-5 CASGLLWTGVGNEQFF
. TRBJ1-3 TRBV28 CASSPPNFAGNTIYF
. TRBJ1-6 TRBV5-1 CASRSLTWAGADSPLHF
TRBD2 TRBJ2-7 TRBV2 CASRGSGGAVEQYF
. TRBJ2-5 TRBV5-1 CASSLEGAQYF
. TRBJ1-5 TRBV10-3 CAISESSGNNQPQHF
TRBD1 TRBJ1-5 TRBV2 CASSGPDRNGPQHF
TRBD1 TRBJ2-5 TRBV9 CASSGGTGAGETQYF
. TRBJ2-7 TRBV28 CASSSASTASYEQYF
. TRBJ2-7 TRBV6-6 CASSYYGYEQYF
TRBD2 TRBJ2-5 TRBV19 CASSSSGRARDETQYF
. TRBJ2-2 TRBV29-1 CSVSLPRVSTGELFF
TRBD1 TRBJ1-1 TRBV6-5 CASSDESGTAFEAFF
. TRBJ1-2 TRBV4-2 CASSQDSGAYGYTF